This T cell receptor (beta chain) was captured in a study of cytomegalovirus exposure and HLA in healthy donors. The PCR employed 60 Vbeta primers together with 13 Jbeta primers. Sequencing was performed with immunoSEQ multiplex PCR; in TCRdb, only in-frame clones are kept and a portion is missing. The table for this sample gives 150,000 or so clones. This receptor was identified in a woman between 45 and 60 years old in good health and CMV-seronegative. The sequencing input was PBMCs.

CDR3 residues: CASSTPGLATDTQYF. The CDR3 DNA sequence: TGTGCCAGCAGCACACCGGGACTAGCAACAGATACGCAGTATTTT. The chain employs TRBV5-6 and TRBJ2-3; 9 bases map to TRBD2. Per germline, CDR1 SGHDT and CDR2 YYEEEE. The CDR3 is made up of 15 amino acids. Trimming cost V 4 bases and J 3 bases; bases outside gene matches: 6. The whole variable domain, remainder taken from reference TRBV5-6 and TRBJ2-3, is DAGVTQSPTHLIKTRGQQVTLRCSPKSGHDTVSWYQQALGQGPQFIFQYYEEEERQRGNFPDRFSGHQFPNYSSELNVNALLLGDSALYLCASSTPGLATDTQYFGPGTRLTVL.